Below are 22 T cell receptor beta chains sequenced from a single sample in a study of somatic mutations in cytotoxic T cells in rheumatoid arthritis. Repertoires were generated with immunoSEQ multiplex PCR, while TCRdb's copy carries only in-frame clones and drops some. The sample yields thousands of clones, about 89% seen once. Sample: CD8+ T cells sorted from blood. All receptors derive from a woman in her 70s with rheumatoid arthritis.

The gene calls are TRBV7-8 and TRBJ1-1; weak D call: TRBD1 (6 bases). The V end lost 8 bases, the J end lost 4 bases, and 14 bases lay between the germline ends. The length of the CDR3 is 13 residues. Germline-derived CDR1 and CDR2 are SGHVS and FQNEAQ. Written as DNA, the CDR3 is TGTGCCAGCGCGGCTGGGGGCGGCACTGAAGCTTTCTTT. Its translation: CASAAGGGTEAFF.

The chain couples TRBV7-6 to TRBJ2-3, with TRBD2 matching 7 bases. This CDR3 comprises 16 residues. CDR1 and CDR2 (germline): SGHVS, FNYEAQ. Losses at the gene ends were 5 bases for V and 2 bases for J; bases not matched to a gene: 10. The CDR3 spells CASSPKRDRLTDTQYF. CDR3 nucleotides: TGTGCCAGCAGCCCAAAGCGGGACCGACTCACAGATACGCAGTATTTT.

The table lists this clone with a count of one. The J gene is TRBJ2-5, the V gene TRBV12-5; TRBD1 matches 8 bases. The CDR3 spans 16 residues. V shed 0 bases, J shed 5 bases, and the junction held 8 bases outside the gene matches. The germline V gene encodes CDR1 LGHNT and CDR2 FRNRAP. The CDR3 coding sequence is TGTGCTAGTGGTTTGGTCCAGGGGGCCTTTAGGGAGACCCAGTACTTC. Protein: CASGLVQGAFRETQYF.

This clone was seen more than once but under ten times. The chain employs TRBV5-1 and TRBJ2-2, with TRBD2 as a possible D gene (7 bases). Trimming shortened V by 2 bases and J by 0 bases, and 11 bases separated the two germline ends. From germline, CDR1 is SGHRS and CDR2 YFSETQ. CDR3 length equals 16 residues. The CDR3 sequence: CASSFPGGANTGELFF. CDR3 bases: TGCGCCAGCAGCTTCCCGGGGGGCGCGAACACCGGGGAGCTGTTTTTT.

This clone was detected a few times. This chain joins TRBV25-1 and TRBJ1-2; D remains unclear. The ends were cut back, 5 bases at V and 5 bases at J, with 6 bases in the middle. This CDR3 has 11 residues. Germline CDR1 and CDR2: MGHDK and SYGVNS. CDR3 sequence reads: CASSLLYGYTF. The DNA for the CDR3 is TGTGCCAGCAGTCTCCTGTATGGCTACACCTTC.

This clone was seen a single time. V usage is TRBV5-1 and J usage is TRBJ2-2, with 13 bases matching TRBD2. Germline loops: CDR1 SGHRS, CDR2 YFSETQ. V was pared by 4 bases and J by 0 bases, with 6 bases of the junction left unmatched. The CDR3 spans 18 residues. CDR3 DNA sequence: TGCGCCAGCAGCCCGGGGACTAGCGGGATTTCGAACACCGGGGAGCTGTTTTTT. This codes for CASSPGTSGISNTGELFF.

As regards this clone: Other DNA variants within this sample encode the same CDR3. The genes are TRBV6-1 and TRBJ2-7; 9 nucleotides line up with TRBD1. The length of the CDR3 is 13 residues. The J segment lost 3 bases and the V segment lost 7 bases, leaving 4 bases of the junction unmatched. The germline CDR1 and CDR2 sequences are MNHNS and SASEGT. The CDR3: CASTGTGLYEQYF. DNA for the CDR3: TGTGCCAGCACCGGGACAGGGCTCTACGAGCAGTACTTC.

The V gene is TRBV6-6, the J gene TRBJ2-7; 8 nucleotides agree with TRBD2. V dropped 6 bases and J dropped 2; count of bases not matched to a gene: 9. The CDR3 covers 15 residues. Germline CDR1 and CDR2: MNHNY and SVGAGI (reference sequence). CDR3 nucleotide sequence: TGTGCCAGCAGCGGGTATAGCGGGGCCGCCTACGAGCAGTACTTC. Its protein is CASSGYSGAAYEQYF.

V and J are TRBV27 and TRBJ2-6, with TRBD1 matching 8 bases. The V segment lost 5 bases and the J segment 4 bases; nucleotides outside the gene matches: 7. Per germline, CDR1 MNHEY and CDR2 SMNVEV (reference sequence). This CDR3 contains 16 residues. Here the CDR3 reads CASSTHRGYGANVLTF. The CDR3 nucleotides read TGTGCCAGCAGTACACACAGGGGGTACGGGGCCAACGTCCTGACTTTC.

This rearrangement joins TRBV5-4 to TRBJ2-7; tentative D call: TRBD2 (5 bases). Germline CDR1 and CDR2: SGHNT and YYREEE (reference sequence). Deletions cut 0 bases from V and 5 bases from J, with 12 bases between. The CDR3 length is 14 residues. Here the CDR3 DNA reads TGTGCCAGCAGCTTGGGTTCTCCGCGGGACGAGCAGTACTTC. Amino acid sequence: CASSLGSPRDEQYF. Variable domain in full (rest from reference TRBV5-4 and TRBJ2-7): ETGVTQSPTHLIKTRGQQVTLRCSSQSGHNTVSWYQQALGQGPQFIFQYYREEENGRGNFPPRFSGLQFPNYSSELNVNALELDDSALYLCASSLGSPRDEQYFGPGTRLTVT.

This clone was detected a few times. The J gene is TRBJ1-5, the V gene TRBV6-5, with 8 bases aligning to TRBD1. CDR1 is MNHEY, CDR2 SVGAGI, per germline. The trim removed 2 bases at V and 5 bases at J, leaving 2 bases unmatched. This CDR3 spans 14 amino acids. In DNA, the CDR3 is TGTGCCAGCAGTTACCAGGGGGCCTATCAGCCCCAGCATTTT. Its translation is CASSYQGAYQPQHF.

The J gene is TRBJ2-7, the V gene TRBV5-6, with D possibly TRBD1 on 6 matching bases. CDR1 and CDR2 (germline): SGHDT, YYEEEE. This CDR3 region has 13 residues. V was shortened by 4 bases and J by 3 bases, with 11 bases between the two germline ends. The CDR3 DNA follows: TGTGCCAGCAGCCTTGGGGGCCTCTACGAGCAGTACTTC. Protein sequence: CASSLGGLYEQYF.

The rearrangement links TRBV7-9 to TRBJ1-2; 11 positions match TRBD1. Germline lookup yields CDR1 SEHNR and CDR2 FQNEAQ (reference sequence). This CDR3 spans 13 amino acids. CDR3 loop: CALDRGPGYGYTF. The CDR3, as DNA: TGTGCGCTGGACAGGGGGCCCGGCTATGGCTACACCTTC. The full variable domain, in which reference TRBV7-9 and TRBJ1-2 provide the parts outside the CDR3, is DTGVSQNPRHKITKRGQNVTFRCDPISEHNRLYWYRQTLGQGPEFLTYFQNEAQLEKSRLLSDRFSAERPKGSFSTLEIQRTEQGDSAMYLCALDRGPGYGYTFGSGTRLTVV.

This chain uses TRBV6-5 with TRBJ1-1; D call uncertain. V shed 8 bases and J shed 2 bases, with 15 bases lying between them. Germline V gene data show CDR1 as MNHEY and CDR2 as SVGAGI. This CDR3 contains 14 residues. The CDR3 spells CASLGGGINTEAFF. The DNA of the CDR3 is TGTGCCAGCCTGGGAGGAGGGATTAACACTGAAGCTTTCTTT.

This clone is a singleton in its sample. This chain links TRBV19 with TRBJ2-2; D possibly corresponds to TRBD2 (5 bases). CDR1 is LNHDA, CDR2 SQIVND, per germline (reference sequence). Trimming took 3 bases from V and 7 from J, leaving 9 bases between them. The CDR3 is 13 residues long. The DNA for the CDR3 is TGTGCCAGTAGTATTGGGGAGTTCGGGGAGCTGTTTTTT. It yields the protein CASSIGEFGELFF.

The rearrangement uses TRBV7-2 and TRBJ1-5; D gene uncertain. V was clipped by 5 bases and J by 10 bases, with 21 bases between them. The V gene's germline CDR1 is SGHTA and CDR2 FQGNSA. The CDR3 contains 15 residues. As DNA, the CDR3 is TGTGCCAGCAGCACGGATTTTTATAGCAATCCCCCCCAGCATTTT. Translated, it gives CASSTDFYSNPPQHF.

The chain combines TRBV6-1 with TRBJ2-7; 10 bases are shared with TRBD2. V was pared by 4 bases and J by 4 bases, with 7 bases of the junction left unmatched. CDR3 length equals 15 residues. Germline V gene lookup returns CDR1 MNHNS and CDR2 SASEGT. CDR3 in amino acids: CASSGSGGPIYEQYF. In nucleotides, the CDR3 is TGTGCCAGCAGTGGTAGCGGGGGGCCTATATACGAGCAGTACTTC.

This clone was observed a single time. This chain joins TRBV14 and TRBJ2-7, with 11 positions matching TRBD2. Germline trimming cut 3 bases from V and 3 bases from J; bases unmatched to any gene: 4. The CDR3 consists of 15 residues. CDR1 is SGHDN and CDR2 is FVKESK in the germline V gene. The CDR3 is CASSQAGLADYEQYF. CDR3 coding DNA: TGTGCCAGCAGCCAGGCGGGACTAGCGGACTACGAGCAGTACTTC.

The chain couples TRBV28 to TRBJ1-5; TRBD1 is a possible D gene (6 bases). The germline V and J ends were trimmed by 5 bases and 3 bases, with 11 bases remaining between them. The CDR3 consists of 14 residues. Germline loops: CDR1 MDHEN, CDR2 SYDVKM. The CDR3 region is CASSVRGYNQPQHF. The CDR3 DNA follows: TGTGCCAGCAGTGTAAGGGGGTACAATCAGCCCCAGCATTTT. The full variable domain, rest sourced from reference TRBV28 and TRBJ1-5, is DVKVTQSSRYLVKRTGEKVFLECVQDMDHENMFWYRQDPGLGLRLIYFSYDVKMKEKGDIPEGYSVSREKKERFSLILESASTNQTSMYLCASSVRGYNQPQHFGDGTRLSIL.

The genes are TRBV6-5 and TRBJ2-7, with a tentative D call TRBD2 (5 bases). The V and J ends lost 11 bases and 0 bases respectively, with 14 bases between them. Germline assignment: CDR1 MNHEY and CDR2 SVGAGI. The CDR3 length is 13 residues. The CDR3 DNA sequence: TGTGCCGCGGCCCTCGGGATCTCCTACGAGCAGTACTTC. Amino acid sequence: CAAALGISYEQYF.

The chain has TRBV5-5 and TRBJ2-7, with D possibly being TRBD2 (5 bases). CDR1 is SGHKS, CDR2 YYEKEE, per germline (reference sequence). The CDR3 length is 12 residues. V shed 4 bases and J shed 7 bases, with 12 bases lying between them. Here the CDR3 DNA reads TGTGCCAGCAGCCTCAACACGGGGGAGCAGTACTTC. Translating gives CASSLNTGEQYF.

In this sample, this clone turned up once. In DNA form, the CDR3 reads TGTGCCAGCAGCCATCCCCCCGGCCGGCGGAGCTATGGCTACACCTTC. As protein: CASSHPPGRRSYGYTF. This chain uses TRBV4-2 with TRBJ1-2; D is uncertain. With 3 bases removed from V and 4 bases from J, the gap between germline ends came to 18 bases. The germline V gene has CDR1 LGHNA and CDR2 YNFKEQ. The length of the CDR3 is 16 residues.